Each of the 6 T cell receptor beta chains below was sequenced from the same sample in a study of T cells in Graves' hyperthyroidism and ophthalmopathy. Amplification targeted TCR beta CDR3 regions from RNA transcripts. First-round RT-PCR targeting the TCR CDR3 was performed with the HTBI primer set. TCRdb reprocessed the multiplex PCR reads via MiXCR and lists one record per CDR3 protein. The sample consists of about 290,000 distinct CDR3 sequences, roughly 13% of them appearing once. What was sequenced was blood. These receptors came from a woman aged 40-49 years with Graves' hyperthyroidism.

This rearrangement joins TRBV6-5 to TRBJ2-7; either TRBD1 or TRBD2 may supply D (5 bases each). Trimming removed 5 bases from V and 0 bases from J, with 11 bases in between. The germline gives CDR1 MNHEY, CDR2 SVGAGI. This CDR3 region has 14 residues. CDR3 bases: TGTGCCAGCAGTCACGGGGCGGGCTCCTACGAGCAGTACTTC. Amino acid sequence: CASSHGAGSYEQYF.

This clonotype showed up just a few times. The CDR3 loop is CASSYTGTANYGYTF. The CDR3 DNA reads TGTGCCAGCAGTTACACCGGGACAGCTAACTATGGCTACACCTTC. The V call is TRBV6-5, the J call TRBJ1-2; 7 nucleotides agree with TRBD1. V lost 2 bases and J lost 0; bases outside the gene matches: 3. The CDR3 covers 15 residues. CDR1 and CDR2 from the germline V gene are MNHEY and SVGAGI.

This clonotype was seen ten or more times. The chain joins TRBV6-1 to TRBJ1-2; D is unresolved. The CDR3 spans 12 residues. The germline V and J ends were trimmed by 4 bases and 5 bases, with 8 bases remaining between them. Germline V gene lookup returns CDR1 MNHNS and CDR2 SASEGT. The CDR3 region is CASSVLGYGYTF. CDR3 DNA: TGTGCCAGCAGTGTTCTTGGGTATGGCTACACCTTC.

The sample holds a few counts of this clonotype. This chain joins TRBV29-1 and TRBJ2-7; either TRBD1 or TRBD2 may supply D (5 bases each). Trimming left V 6 bases short and J 4 bases short, with 16 bases between. CDR1 and CDR2 from the germline V gene are SQVTM and ANQGSEA. The CDR3 spans 13 residues. The CDR3 reads CSVAPGSPYEQYF. CDR3 coding DNA: TGCAGCGTAGCCCCAGGGAGTCCTTACGAGCAGTACTTC.

This clonotype was observed a handful of times. The chain combines TRBV30 with TRBJ2-3; tentative D call: TRBD2 (6 bases). The V gene's germline CDR1 is GTSNPN and CDR2 SVGIG (reference sequence). The CDR3 runs 14 residues. Trimming took 4 bases from V and 4 from J, leaving 15 bases between them. The CDR3 here is CAWTPSSVPDTQYF. DNA of the CDR3: TGTGCCTGGACACCCTCTAGCGTTCCAGATACGCAGTATTTT.

This clonotype occurred many times. The chain links TRBV2 to TRBJ2-1; D might be TRBD2 (5 bases). Germline assignment: CDR1 SNHLY and CDR2 FYNNEI. Trimming left V 3 bases short and J 6 bases short, with 9 bases between. CDR3 length: 13 amino acids. The chain's CDR3 is CASSEGSFNEQFF. The CDR3 DNA sequence: TGTGCCAGCAGTGAGGGGAGTTTCAATGAGCAGTTCTTC. Variable domain in full (rest from reference TRBV2 and TRBJ2-1): EPEVTQTPSHQVTQMGQEVILRCVPISNHLYFYWYRQILGQKVEFLVSFYNNEISEKSEIFDDQFSVERPDGSNFTLKIRSTKLEDSAMYFCASSEGSFNEQFFGPGTRLTVL.